The text below deals with one TCR beta chain. Its target is unknown. This record belongs to a study of cytomegalovirus exposure and HLA in healthy donors. Study-wide findings and caveats: Beyond CMV serostatus, there was no information to go on about immune exposure. Reportedly, TCR beta sequences accurately predicted HLA-A and HLA-B alleles in most subjects. The study recorded over 150 TCR beta chains that were cytomegalovirus-associated.

60 Vbeta and 13 Jbeta primers were used in PCR. TCRdb's table, derived via immunoSEQ multiplex PCR, lists solely in-frame clones and lacks some. The repertoire holds 30,000 to 45,000 clones, with just over 85% as singletons. Sequenced input: PBMCs. The receptor was isolated from a woman aged 40 to 50 in good health and CMV-seropositive.

The chain's CDR3 is CASSSIQGPYGYTF. As DNA, the CDR3 is TGTGCCAGCAGCTCAATACAGGGTCCATATGGCTACACCTTC. The V and J genes are TRBV7-8 and TRBJ1-2, with D perhaps matching TRBD1 (6 bases). Trimming stripped 4 bases from V and 5 bases from J, with 14 bases between. This CDR3 has 14 amino acids. Germline V lookup: CDR1 SGHVS, CDR2 FQNEAQ.